Following are 18 T cell receptor beta chains from one sample sequenced in a study of T cell repertoires in cytomegalovirus infection. One entry per CDR3 protein results from TCRdb running MiXCR on the reads. The profile covers about 220,000 distinct CDR3 sequences, with roughly 34% appearing a single time and 59% taken by the ten largest. These receptors lack a known antigen. The input for sequencing was CD8+ T cells from cultured PBMCs, taken from culture after CMV antigen stimulation. These receptors were taken from a human donor in good health (CMV status not recorded). Some clones in this sample may be carry-over from other donors' samples.

The chain links TRBV27 to TRBJ1-2; 10 nucleotides align to TRBD1. The V gene end was trimmed by 3 bases and the J gene end by 4 bases; junction bases not matched to a gene: 8. Germline lookup yields CDR1 MNHEY and CDR2 SMNVEV (reference sequence). The CDR3 has 16 amino acids. In nucleotides, the CDR3 is TGTGCCAGCAGTTTCGCCGGGGGGACAGGGGTCTATGGCTACACCTTC. This sequence encodes CASSFAGGTGVYGYTF.

The chain employs TRBV2 and TRBJ2-5, with TRBD1 matching 8 bases. The CDR3 is 20 amino acids. Germline V gives CDR1 SNHLY, CDR2 FYNNEI. V dropped 5 bases and J dropped 0; count of bases not matched to a gene: 20. The CDR3 sequence: CASSLLPGQGSERNQETQYF. As DNA, the CDR3 is TGTGCCAGCAGTCTACTACCTGGACAGGGATCGGAGAGAAACCAAGAGACCCAGTACTTC. Together with reference TRBV2 and TRBJ2-5, the CDR3 gives the full variable domain: EPEVTQTPSHQVTQMGQEVILRCVPISNHLYFYWYRQILGQKVEFLVSFYNNEISEKSEIFDDQFSVERPDGSNFTLKIRSTKLEDSAMYFCASSLLPGQGSERNQETQYFGPGTRLLVL.

The chain uses TRBV9 and TRBJ2-2; a weak D match, TRBD1 (5 bases). V dropped 3 bases and J dropped 0 bases, with 12 bases sitting between them. Germline loops: CDR1 SGDLS, CDR2 YYNGEE. The CDR3 runs 16 residues. This CDR3 is CASSEGRNPNTGELFF. CDR3 coding DNA: TGTGCCAGCAGCGAGGGGCGAAATCCGAACACCGGGGAGCTGTTTTTT.

Written as DNA, the CDR3 is TGTGCCAGTCGGAGCGGGAGAGAGACCCAGTACTTC. Protein: CASRSGRETQYF. The chain uses TRBV10-3 and TRBJ2-5; 8 nucleotides agree with TRBD2. This CDR3 is built from 12 residues. Germline V lookup: CDR1 ENHRY, CDR2 SYGVKD. Trimming at V came to 10 bases and at J to 4 bases, leaving 5 bases not matched to a gene.

The chain joins TRBV19 to TRBJ1-5; tentatively, D is TRBD1 (5 bases). CDR1 is LNHDA, CDR2 SQIVND, per germline (reference sequence). V was cut by 9 bases and J by 6 bases, with 15 bases left in between. The CDR3 is 13 residues long. The CDR3 reads CASRSGGIQPQHF. The CDR3 DNA is TGTGCCAGCCGTTCCGGGGGGATTCAGCCCCAGCATTTT. The full variable domain, rest sourced from reference TRBV19 and TRBJ1-5, is DGGITQSPKYLFRKEGQNVTLSCEQNLNHDAMYWYRQDPGQGLRLIYYSQIVNDFQKGDIAEGYSVSREKKESFPLTVTSAQKNPTAFYLCASRSGGIQPQHFGDGTRLSIL.

This clonotype was seen at least ten times. The chain couples TRBV12-3 or TRBV12-4 to TRBJ1-1, with D hard to call. The V gene lost 6 bases and the J gene lost 1 base, with 9 bases spanning the gap. The CDR3 loop spans 13 amino acids. CDR3 amino acids: CASSPGRNTEAFF. CDR3 DNA sequence: TGTGCCAGCAGCCCCGGGAGGAACACTGAAGCTTTCTTT.

This clonotype was picked up one time. This chain links TRBV5-5 with TRBJ1-1; 7 bases match TRBD1. Looked up from germline, CDR1 is SGHKS and CDR2 is YYEKEE (reference sequence). V lost 4 bases and J lost 0; bases outside the gene matches: 9. The CDR3 totals 16 residues. The CDR3 here is CASSLATGTMNTEAFF. CDR3 coding DNA: TGTGCCAGCAGCCTTGCGACAGGGACAATGAACACTGAAGCTTTCTTT.

The V and J genes are TRBV20-1 and TRBJ2-7; D possibly corresponds to TRBD1 (6 bases). V was cut by 0 bases and J by 4 bases, with 13 bases left in between. Germline CDR1 reads DFQATT; CDR2 reads SNEGSKA (reference sequence). The CDR3 totals 14 residues. The CDR3 region is CSARDDLQGYEQYF. The CDR3 DNA reads as TGCAGTGCTAGAGACGACTTACAGGGATACGAGCAGTACTTC.

In its sample, this clonotype was seen a few times. This rearrangement joins TRBV28 to TRBJ1-1; 7 nucleotides line up with TRBD1. J lost 1 base, V lost 4 bases, and 6 bases had no gene match. Looked up from germline, CDR1 is MDHEN and CDR2 is SYDVKM. The CDR3 totals 15 residues. Written as DNA, the CDR3 is TGTGCCAGCAGTTCCTACAGGGGAACGAACACTGAAGCTTTCTTT. This translates into CASSSYRGTNTEAFF.

The chain employs TRBV12-3 or TRBV12-4 and TRBJ1-4, with 8 positions matching TRBD1. V dropped 6 bases and J dropped 8; count of bases not matched to a gene: 14. The CDR3 is 16 amino acids. The CDR3 DNA reads TGTGCCAGCAGCACCGCCCCGGGACAGGCGACAGAAAAACTGTTTTTT. Its protein product is CASSTAPGQATEKLFF.

This clonotype was counted a single time. The V and J genes are TRBV4-2 and TRBJ1-5; D might be TRBD1 (6 bases). The CDR3 extends over 14 amino acids. Trimming shortened V by 4 bases and J by 5 bases, and 12 bases separated the two germline ends. The germline CDR1 and CDR2 sequences are LGHNA and YNFKEQ. The CDR3 protein is CASSPGEGDQPQHF. As DNA, the CDR3 is TGTGCCAGCAGCCCAGGGGAGGGGGATCAGCCCCAGCATTTT.

This clonotype was counted between two and nine times. This chain connects TRBV11-2 to TRBJ2-7; D tentatively reads TRBD1 or TRBD2 (6 bases each). The CDR3 runs to 15 residues. Germline CDR1 is SGHAT and CDR2 is FQNNGV. V lost 5 bases and J lost 6, with 20 bases in between. The CDR3, as DNA: TGTGCCAGCAGCCCCCCGGGAGTGGGGGCCGGCGAGCAGTACTTC. It specifies CASSPPGVGAGEQYF.

J is TRBJ1-2 and V is TRBV5-1; 7 bases match TRBD1. This CDR3 is 16 amino acids long. V shed 2 bases, J shed 2 bases, and the junction held 9 bases outside the gene matches. Germline CDR1 SGHRS, CDR2 YFSETQ. CDR3 sequence reads: CASSFLLGGRNYGYTF. CDR3 bases: TGCGCCAGCAGCTTCCTCCTAGGGGGCAGAAACTATGGCTACACCTTC.

The genes are TRBV5-6 and TRBJ1-1, with D unclear. The V and J ends lost 0 bases and 4 bases respectively, with 16 bases between them. The CDR3 contains 16 residues. Per the germline V gene, CDR1 is SGHDT and CDR2 is YYEEEE. For the CDR3, the DNA is TGTGCCAGCAGCTTGGCGTCTCGCCCATATATCACTGAAGCTTTCTTT. Amino acids: CASSLASRPYITEAFF.

The genes are TRBV15 and TRBJ2-2, with a possible D match to TRBD2 (5 bases). CDR1 LNHNV and CDR2 YYDKDF come from the germline V gene (reference sequence). V was trimmed by 2 bases and J by 2 bases, leaving 18 bases between them. CDR3 size: 18 residues. The CDR3 sequence is CATSRNLVKGVNTGELFF. Here the CDR3 DNA reads TGTGCCACCAGCAGAAATTTAGTAAAGGGAGTAAACACCGGGGAGCTGTTTTTT.

V gene TRBV11-2 combines with J gene TRBJ2-4; 11 nucleotides agree with TRBD2. In germline, CDR1 is SGHAT, CDR2 FQNNGV. Unmatched junction bases numbered 12, after V lost 5 bases and J lost 0 bases. CDR3 size: 19 residues. This CDR3 is CASSVLGTSGTLAKNIQYF. The CDR3 DNA reads TGTGCCAGCAGCGTCCTCGGGACTAGCGGAACTTTAGCCAAAAACATTCAGTACTTC.

In this sample, this clonotype turned up a few times. This chain joins TRBV5-6 and TRBJ2-1; 8 positions match TRBD1. The CDR3 runs to 16 residues. Germline V gene sequence: CDR1 SGHDT, CDR2 YYEEEE. V lost 0 bases, J lost 3 bases, and 5 bases stayed unmatched. CDR3 residues: CASSLARTGLYNEQFF. The CDR3 DNA sequence: TGTGCCAGCAGCTTGGCCAGGACAGGGCTCTACAATGAGCAGTTCTTC.

This clonotype was picked up many times. The V gene is TRBV7-9, the J gene TRBJ2-1; the match to TRBD1 covers 7 bases. CDR1 is SEHNR, CDR2 FQNEAQ, per germline (reference sequence). The V and J ends lost 4 bases and 3 bases, in that order; junction bases with no gene match: 6. The CDR3 runs to 15 residues. CDR3 sequence (DNA): TGTGCCAGCAGCTCCTTTGACAGGGTCTACAATGAGCAGTTCTTC. Its translation: CASSSFDRVYNEQFF.